The 10 T cell receptor beta chains listed next were all sequenced from one sample in a study of blood T cell repertoires in COVID-19. TCRdb keeps only in-frame clones here, not all; method: immunoSEQ multiplex PCR. In the table there are approximately 170,000 clones, around four fifths of which are singletons. Sequencing used PBMCs or T cells enriched from blood (not recorded which). Receptors were obtained from a woman aged 50 to 60 in a cohort exposed to, infected with or recovered from COVID-19 (not recorded which).

The chain carries TRBV5-1 and TRBJ1-2, with D possibly TRBD1 on 6 matching bases. Looked up from germline, CDR1 is SGHRS and CDR2 is YFSETQ. Trimming took 0 bases from V and 2 from J, leaving 11 bases between them. The CDR3 extends over 15 amino acids. The CDR3 nucleotides are TGCGCCAGCAGCTTGGCACCAGGGGAGAACTATGGCTACACCTTC. This gives the protein CASSLAPGENYGYTF. The full variable domain, rest sourced from reference TRBV5-1 and TRBJ1-2, is KAGVTQTPRYLIKTRGQQVTLSCSPISGHRSVSWYQQTPGQGLQFLFEYFSETQRNKGNFPGRFSGRQFSNSRSEMNVSTLELGDSALYLCASSLAPGENYGYTFGSGTRLTVV.

The chain recombines TRBV5-1 with TRBJ1-5; no reliable D call. The CDR3 consists of 14 residues. Per the germline V gene, CDR1 is SGHRS and CDR2 is YFSETQ. Trimming pared 2 bases from V and 4 bases from J, leaving 10 bases between. The DNA of the CDR3 is TGCGCCAGCAGCTTATCAGGTCAAAATCAGCCCCAGCATTTT. It encodes CASSLSGQNQPQHF.

The V gene is TRBV5-1, the J gene TRBJ2-5; D remains ambiguous. This CDR3 spans 14 amino acids. Germline assignment: CDR1 SGHRS and CDR2 YFSETQ. Deletions cut 0 bases from V and 4 bases from J, with 10 bases between. CDR3 in amino acids: CASSLAGVGETQYF. The CDR3 bases are TGCGCCAGCAGCTTGGCAGGTGTGGGAGAGACCCAGTACTTC.

This chain uses TRBV5-8 with TRBJ1-2, with 7 bases identical to TRBD1. Germline assignment: CDR1 SGHTS and CDR2 YDEGEE. V lost 3 bases to trimming and J lost 0 bases; unmatched junction nucleotides: 2. The CDR3 is made up of 14 amino acids. For the CDR3, the DNA is TGTGCCAGCAGCTCACAGGGGTCTAACTATGGCTACACCTTC. Translating gives CASSSQGSNYGYTF.

The CDR3 spells CASSLDPEGGYGYTF. CDR3 DNA sequence: TGTGCCAGCAGCTTGGATCCCGAGGGAGGCTATGGCTACACCTTC. V gene TRBV5-4 combines with J gene TRBJ1-2; no reliable D call. The CDR3 consists of 15 residues. Germline V lookup: CDR1 SGHNT, CDR2 YYREEE (reference sequence). V lost 0 bases to trimming and J lost 4 bases, with 13 bases between them.

The chain links TRBV29-1 to TRBJ2-7, with D possibly being TRBD1 (5 bases). The CDR3 has 12 amino acids. The germline V and J ends were trimmed by 6 bases and 2 bases, with 11 bases remaining between them. Germline V CDR1 and CDR2: SQVTM, ANQGSEA. The CDR3: CSVSSGPYEQYF. CDR3 sequence (DNA): TGCAGCGTAAGCTCAGGGCCCTACGAGCAGTACTTC.

The V gene is TRBV19, the J gene TRBJ1-5; TRBD1 might be the D (5 bases). The CDR3 spans 16 residues. The germline V and J ends were trimmed by 7 bases and 2 bases, with 18 bases remaining between them. From germline, CDR1 is LNHDA and CDR2 SQIVND (reference sequence). The CDR3 region has the DNA TGTGCCAGTACGGGTGGGATGCGGGACGGCAATCAGCCCCAGCATTTT. Translation gives CASTGGMRDGNQPQHF.

V gene TRBV16 combines with J gene TRBJ1-1, with D perhaps TRBD1 (5 bases). The V end lost 4 bases, the J end lost 0 bases, and 12 bases lay between the germline ends. The CDR3 sequence is 15 residues long. Germline V gene lookup returns CDR1 KGHSY and CDR2 FQNENV. The CDR3, as DNA: TGTGCCAGCAGCCCGGCTCCAGGGTTGAACACTGAAGCTTTCTTT. Translating gives CASSPAPGLNTEAFF. Full variable domain (rest looked up from reference TRBV16 and TRBJ1-1): GEEVAQTPKHLVRGEGQKAKLYCAPIKGHSYVFWYQQVLKNEFKFLISFQNENVFDETGMPKERFSAKCLPNSPCSLEIQATKLEDSAVYFCASSPAPGLNTEAFFGQGTRLTVV.

The chain recombines TRBV19 with TRBJ1-2; the D is unclear. The V end was cut by 3 bases, the J end by 4 bases, with 15 bases between. The CDR3 loop spans 15 amino acids. Germline CDR1 LNHDA, CDR2 SQIVND (reference sequence). CDR3 DNA sequence: TGTGCCAGTAGTATTAGAACGGAGTCCCCCTATGGCTACACCTTC. It codes for CASSIRTESPYGYTF. Full variable domain (outside the CDR3, taken from reference TRBV19 and TRBJ1-2): DGGITQSPKYLFRKEGQNVTLSCEQNLNHDAMYWYRQDPGQGLRLIYYSQIVNDFQKGDIAEGYSVSREKKESFPLTVTSAQKNPTAFYLCASSIRTESPYGYTFGSGTRLTVV.

V gene TRBV19 combines with J gene TRBJ2-1; a weak D match, TRBD2 (5 bases). There are 15 residues in the CDR3. The V end was cut by 7 bases, the J end by 6 bases, with 19 bases between. In germline, CDR1 is LNHDA, CDR2 SQIVND (reference sequence). The DNA for the CDR3 is TGTGCCAGTACCCGTGGGGAAGACCGGGGCAATGAGCAGTTCTTC. Its translation is CASTRGEDRGNEQFF.